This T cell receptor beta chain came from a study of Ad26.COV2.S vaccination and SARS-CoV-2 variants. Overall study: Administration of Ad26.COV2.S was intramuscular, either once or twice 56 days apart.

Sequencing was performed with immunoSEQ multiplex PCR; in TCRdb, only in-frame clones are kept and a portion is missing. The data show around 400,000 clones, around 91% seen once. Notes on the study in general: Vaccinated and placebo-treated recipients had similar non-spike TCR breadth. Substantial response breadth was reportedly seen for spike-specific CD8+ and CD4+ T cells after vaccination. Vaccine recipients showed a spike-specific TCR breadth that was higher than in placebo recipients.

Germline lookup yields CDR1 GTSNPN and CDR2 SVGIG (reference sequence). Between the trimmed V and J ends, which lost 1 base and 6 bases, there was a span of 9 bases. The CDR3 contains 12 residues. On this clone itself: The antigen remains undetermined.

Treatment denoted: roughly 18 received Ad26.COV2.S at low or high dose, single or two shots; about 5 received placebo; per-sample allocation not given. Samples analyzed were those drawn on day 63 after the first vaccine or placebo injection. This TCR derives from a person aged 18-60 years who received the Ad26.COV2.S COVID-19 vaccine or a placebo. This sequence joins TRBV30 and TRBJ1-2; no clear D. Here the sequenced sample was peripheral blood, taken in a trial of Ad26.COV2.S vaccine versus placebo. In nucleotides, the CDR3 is TGTGCCTGGAGTGAAGGGCCCAATGGCTACACCTTC. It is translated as CAWSEGPNGYTF.